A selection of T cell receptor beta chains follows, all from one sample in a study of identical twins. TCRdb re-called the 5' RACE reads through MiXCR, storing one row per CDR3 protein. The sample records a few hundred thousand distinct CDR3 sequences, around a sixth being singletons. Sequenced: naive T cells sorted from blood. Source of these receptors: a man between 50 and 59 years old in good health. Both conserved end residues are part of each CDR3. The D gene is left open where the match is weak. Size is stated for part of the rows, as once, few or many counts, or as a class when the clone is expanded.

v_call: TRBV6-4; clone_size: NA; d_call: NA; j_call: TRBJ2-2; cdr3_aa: CASSDVASTGELFF; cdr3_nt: TGTGCCAGCAGTGATGTAGCGAGCACCGGGGAGCTGTTTTTT
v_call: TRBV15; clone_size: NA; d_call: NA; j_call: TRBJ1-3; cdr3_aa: CATSRDRAGFSGNTIYF; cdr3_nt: TGTGCCACCAGCAGAGATAGGGCGGGATTCTCTGGAAACACCATATATTTT
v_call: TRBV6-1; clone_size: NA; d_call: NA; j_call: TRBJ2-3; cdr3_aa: CASRTMGTDTQYF; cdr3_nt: TGTGCCAGCAGAACGATGGGCACAGATACGCAGTATTTT
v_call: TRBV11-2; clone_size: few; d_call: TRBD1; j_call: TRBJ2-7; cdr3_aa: CASSFYRGGEQYF; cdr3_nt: TGTGCCAGCAGCTTCTACAGGGGCGGGGAGCAGTACTTC
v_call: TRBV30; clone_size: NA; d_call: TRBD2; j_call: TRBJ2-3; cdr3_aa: CACPAAGEADTQYF; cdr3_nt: TGTGCCTGCCCGGCGGCGGGAGAAGCAGATACGCAGTATTTT
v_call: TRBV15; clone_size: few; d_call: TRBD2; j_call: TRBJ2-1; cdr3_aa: CATSSPGLAGSREQFF; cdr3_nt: TGTGCCACCAGCAGCCCGGGACTAGCGGGGTCCAGGGAGCAGTTCTTC
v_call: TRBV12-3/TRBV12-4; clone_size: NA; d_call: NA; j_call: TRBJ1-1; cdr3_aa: CASSLSVGVRTEAFF; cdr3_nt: TGTGCCAGCAGTTTATCGGTGGGAGTAAGGACTGAAGCTTTCTTT
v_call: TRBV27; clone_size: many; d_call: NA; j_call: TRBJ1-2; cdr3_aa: CASSPAGPYGYTF; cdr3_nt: TGTGCCAGCAGTCCCGCAGGGCCCTATGGCTACACCTTC
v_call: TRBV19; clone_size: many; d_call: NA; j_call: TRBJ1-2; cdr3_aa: CASTQHYGYTF; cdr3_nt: TGTGCCAGTACTCAACACTATGGCTACACCTTC
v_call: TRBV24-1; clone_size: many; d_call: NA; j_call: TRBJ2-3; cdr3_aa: CATSDLGTTDTQYF; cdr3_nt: TGTGCCACCAGTGATTTGGGCACCACAGATACGCAGTATTTT